The sequence of this TCR beta chain was determined in a study of blood T cell repertoires in COVID-19. CDR1 and CDR2 from the germline V gene are SGHNT and YYREEE (reference sequence). This CDR3 contains 16 residues. Between the trimmed V and J ends, which lost 4 bases and 7 bases, there was a span of 23 bases. TCRdb's copy holds only in-frame clones and misses some; the assay was immunoSEQ multiplex PCR. The sample contains some 91,000 clones, 90% of which appear only once. The TCR was taken from a man in his sixties with acute or convalescent COVID-19. This sequence joins TRBV5-4 and TRBJ2-5, with a weak D call TRBD1 (5 bases). Sequencing was carried out using peripheral blood. CDR3 coding DNA: TGTGCCAGCAGCGGCTGGGGCAGGCTGGCTTTGGGGACCCAGTACTTC. Residues: CASSGWGRLALGTQYF.